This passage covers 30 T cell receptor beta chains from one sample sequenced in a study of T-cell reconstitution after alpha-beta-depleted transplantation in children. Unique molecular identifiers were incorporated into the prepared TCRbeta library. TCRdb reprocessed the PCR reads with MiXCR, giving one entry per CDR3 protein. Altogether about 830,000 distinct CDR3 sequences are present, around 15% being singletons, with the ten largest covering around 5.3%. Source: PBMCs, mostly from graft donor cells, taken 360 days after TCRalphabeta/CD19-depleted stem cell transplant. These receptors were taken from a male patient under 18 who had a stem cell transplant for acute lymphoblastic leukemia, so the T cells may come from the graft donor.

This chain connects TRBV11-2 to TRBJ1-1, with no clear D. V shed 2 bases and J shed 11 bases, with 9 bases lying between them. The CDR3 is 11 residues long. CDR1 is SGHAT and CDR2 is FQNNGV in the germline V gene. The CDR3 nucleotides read TGTGCCAGCAGCTTAAGTAGGTGGGCTTTCTTT. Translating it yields CASSLSRWAFF.

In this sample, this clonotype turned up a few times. The CDR3 nucleotides are TGTGCCAGCAGCGTAGCTCCCTCGAGGGGAAATTACGAGCAGTACTTC. The encoded protein is CASSVAPSRGNYEQYF. This chain connects TRBV9 to TRBJ2-7; D is possibly TRBD1 or TRBD2 (5 bases each). The CDR3 has 16 amino acids. In germline, CDR1 is SGDLS, CDR2 YYNGEE. Between the trimmed V and J ends, which lost 0 bases and 4 bases, there was a span of 17 bases.

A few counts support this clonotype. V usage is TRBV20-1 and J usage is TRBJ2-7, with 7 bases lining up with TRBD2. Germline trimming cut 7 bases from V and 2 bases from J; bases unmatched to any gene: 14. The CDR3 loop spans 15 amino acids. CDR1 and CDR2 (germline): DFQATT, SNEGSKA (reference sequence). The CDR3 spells CSVKLARKGPYEQYF. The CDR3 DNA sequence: TGCAGTGTTAAACTAGCGCGAAAAGGGCCCTACGAGCAGTACTTC.

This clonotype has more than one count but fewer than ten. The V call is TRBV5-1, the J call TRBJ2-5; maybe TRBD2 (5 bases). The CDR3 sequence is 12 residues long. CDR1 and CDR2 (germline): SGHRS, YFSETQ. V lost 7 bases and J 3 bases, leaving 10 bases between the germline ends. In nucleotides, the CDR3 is TGCGCCAGCGAGGACTGGGAAGAGACCCAGTACTTC. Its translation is CASEDWEETQYF. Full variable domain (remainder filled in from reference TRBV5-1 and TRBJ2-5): KAGVTQTPRYLIKTRGQQVTLSCSPISGHRSVSWYQQTPGQGLQFLFEYFSETQRNKGNFPGRFSGRQFSNSRSEMNVSTLELGDSALYLCASEDWEETQYFGPGTRLLVL.

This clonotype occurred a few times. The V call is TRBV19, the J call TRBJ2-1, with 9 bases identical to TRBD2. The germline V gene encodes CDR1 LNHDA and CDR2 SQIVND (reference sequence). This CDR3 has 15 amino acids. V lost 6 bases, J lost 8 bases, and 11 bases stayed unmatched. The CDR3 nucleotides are TGTGCCAGTAGCAGCGGGAGGAAAACCAACGATGAGCAGTTCTTC. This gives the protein CASSSGRKTNDEQFF.

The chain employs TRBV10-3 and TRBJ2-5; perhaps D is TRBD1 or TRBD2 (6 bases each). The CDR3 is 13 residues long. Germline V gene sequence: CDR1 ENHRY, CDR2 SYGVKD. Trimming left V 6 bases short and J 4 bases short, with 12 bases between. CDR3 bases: TGTGCCATCAGGACCAGGGGAGGAGAGACCCAGTACTTC. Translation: CAIRTRGGETQYF.

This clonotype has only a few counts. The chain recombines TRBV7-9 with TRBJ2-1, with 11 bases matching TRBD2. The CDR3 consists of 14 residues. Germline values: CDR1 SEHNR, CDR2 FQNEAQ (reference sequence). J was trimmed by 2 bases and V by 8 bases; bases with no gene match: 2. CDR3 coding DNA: TGTGCCAGCGTGGGACTAGCGGCCTACAATGAGCAGTTCTTC. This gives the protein CASVGLAAYNEQFF.

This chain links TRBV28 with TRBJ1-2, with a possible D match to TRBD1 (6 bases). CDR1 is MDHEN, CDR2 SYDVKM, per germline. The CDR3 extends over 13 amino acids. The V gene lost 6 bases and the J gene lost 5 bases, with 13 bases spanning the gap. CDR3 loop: CASSLGQPYGYTF. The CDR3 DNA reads TGTGCCAGCAGCCTCGGACAGCCGTATGGCTACACCTTC.

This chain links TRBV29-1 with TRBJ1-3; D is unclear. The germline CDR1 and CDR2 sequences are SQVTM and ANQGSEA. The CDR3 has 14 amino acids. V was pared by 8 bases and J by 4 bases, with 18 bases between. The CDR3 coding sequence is TGCAGCTTACTATCCCCTGGAGGAGGAAACACCATATATTTT. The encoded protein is CSLLSPGGGNTIYF.

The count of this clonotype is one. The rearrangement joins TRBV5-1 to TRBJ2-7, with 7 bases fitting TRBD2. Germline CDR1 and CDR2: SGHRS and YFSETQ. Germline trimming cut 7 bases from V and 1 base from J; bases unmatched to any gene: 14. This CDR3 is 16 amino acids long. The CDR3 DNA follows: TGCGCCAGCGCCCTGTGGGGGGAGGGAGGTTCCTACGAGCAGTACTTC. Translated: CASALWGEGGSYEQYF.

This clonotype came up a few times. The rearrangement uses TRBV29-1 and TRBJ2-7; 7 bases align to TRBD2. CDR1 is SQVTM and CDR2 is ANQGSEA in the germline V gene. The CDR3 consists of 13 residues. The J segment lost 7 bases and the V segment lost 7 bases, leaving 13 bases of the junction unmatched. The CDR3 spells CSALAGPTREQYF. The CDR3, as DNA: TGCAGCGCCTTAGCGGGTCCTACGAGGGAGCAGTACTTC.

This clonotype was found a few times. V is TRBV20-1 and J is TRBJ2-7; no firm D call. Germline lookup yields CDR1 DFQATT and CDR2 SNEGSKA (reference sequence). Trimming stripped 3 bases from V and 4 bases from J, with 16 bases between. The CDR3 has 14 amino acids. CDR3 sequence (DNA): TGCAGTGCTAGGGGCATGGACGGAATGTACGAGCAGTACTTC. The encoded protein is CSARGMDGMYEQYF.

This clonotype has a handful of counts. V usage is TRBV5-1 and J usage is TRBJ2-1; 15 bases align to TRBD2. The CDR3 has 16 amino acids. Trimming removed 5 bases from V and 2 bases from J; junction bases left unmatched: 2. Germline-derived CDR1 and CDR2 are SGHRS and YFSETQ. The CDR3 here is CASSRTSGRAYNEQFF. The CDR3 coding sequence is TGCGCCAGCAGTAGGACTAGCGGGAGGGCCTACAATGAGCAGTTCTTC. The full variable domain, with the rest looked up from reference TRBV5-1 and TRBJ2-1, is KAGVTQTPRYLIKTRGQQVTLSCSPISGHRSVSWYQQTPGQGLQFLFEYFSETQRNKGNFPGRFSGRQFSNSRSEMNVSTLELGDSALYLCASSRTSGRAYNEQFFGPGTRLTVL.

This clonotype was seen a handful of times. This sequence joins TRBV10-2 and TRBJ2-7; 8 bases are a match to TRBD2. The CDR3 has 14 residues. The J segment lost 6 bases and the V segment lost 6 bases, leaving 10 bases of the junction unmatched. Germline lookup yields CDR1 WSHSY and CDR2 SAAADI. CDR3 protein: CASREPGRGGEQYF. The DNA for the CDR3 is TGCGCCAGCAGAGAACCCGGGAGGGGTGGCGAGCAGTACTTC.

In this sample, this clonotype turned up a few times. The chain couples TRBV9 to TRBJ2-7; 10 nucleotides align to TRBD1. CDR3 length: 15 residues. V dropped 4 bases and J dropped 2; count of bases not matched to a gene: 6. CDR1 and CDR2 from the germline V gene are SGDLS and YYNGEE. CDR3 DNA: TGTGCCAGCAGCATATCCGGGACAGGGGCCTACGAGCAGTACTTC. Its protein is CASSISGTGAYEQYF.

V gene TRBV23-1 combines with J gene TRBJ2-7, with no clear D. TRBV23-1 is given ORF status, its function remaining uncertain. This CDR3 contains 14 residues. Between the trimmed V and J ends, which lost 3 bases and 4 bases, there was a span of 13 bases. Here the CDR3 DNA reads TGCGCCAGCAGTCAGCAGGAATCACTTTACGAGCAGTACTTC. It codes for CASSQQESLYEQYF.

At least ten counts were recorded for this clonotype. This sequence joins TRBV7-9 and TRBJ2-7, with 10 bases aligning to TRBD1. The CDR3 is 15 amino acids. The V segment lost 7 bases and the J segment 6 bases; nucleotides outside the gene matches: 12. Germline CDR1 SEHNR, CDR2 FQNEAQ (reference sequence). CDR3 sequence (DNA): TGTGCCAGCACCAGGACCGGGACAGGGGCCGGCGAGCAGTACTTC. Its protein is CASTRTGTGAGEQYF.

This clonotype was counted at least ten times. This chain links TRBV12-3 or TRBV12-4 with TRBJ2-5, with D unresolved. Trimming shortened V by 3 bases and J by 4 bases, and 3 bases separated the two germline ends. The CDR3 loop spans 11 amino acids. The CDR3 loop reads CASSLPETQYF. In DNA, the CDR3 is TGTGCCAGCAGTTTGCCAGAGACCCAGTACTTC.

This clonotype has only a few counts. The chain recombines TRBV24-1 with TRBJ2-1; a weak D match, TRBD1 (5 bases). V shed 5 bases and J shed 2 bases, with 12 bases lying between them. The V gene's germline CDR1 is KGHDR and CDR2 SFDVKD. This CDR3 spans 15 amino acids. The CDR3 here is CATSGGPNAYNEQFF. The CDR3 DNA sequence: TGTGCCACCAGTGGGGGCCCCAACGCCTACAATGAGCAGTTCTTC.

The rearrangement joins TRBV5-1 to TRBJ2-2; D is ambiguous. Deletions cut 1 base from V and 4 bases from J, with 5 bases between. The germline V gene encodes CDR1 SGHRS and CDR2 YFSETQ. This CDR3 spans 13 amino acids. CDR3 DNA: TGCGCCAGCAGCTTGATGAGCACCGGGGAGCTGTTTTTT. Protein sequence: CASSLMSTGELFF.

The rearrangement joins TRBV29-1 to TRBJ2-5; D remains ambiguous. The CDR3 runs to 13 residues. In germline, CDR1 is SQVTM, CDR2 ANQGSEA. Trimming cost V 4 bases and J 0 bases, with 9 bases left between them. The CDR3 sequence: CSVVHTYQETQYF. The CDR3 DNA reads TGCAGCGTTGTCCACACCTACCAAGAGACCCAGTACTTC.

As DNA, the CDR3 is TGTGCCAGCAGTCCTTCTTGGGCAAGGGAAGGCTACACCTTC. Translated, it gives CASSPSWAREGYTF. The chain uses TRBV12-3 or TRBV12-4 and TRBJ1-2; no reliable D call. The CDR3 runs 14 residues. Deletions cut 5 bases from V and 8 bases from J, with 18 bases between.

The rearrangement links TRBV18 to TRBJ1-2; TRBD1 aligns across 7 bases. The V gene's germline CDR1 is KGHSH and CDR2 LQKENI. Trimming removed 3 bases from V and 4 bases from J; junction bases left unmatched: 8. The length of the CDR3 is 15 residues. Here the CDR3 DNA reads TGTGCCAGCTCACCGAGGGGGCAGGCGGGCTATGGCTACACCTTC. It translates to CASSPRGQAGYGYTF.

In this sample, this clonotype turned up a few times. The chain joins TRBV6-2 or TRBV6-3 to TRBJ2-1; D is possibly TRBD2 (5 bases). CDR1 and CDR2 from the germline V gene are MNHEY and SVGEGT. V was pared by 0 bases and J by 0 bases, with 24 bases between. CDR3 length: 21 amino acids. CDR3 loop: CASSYSSGSSVLPSSYNEQFF. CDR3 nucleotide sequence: TGTGCCAGCAGTTACTCTTCGGGGAGCTCCGTACTTCCAAGCTCCTACAATGAGCAGTTCTTC.

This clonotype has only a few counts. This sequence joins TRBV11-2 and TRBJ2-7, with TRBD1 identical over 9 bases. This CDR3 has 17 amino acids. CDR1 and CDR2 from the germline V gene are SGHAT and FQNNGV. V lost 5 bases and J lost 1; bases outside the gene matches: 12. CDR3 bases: TGTGCCAGCAGCGCCCTACGACAGGGGGGAACGTCCTACGAGCAGTACTTC. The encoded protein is CASSALRQGGTSYEQYF.

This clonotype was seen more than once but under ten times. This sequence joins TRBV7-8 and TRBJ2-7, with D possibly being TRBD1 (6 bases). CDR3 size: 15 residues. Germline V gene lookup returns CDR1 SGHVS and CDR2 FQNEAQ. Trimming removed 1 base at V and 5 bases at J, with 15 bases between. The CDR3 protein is CASSLGDKRSDEQYF. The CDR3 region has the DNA TGTGCCAGCAGCTTAGGGGACAAAAGGTCCGACGAGCAGTACTTC.

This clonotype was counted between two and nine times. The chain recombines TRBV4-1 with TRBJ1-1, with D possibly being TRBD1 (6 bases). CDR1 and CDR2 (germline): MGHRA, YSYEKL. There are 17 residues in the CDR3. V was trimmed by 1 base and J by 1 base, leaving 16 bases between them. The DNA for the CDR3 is TGCGCCAGCAGCCAAGTGGGGGGGGCGCGAAGGAACACTGAAGCTTTCTTT. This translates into CASSQVGGARRNTEAFF.

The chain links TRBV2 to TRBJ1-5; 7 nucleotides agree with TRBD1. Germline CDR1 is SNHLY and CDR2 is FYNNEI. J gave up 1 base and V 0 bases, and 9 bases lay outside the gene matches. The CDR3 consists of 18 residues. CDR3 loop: CASSEAGGLSKSNQPQHF. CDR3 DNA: TGTGCCAGCAGTGAAGCAGGGGGCCTCTCAAAGAGCAATCAGCCCCAGCATTTT.

The CDR3 DNA sequence: TGTGCCAGCAGCTTGGGGATACCGGGACAGGGTGGCTACACCTTC. Translation gives CASSLGIPGQGGYTF. The genes are TRBV5-6 and TRBJ1-2; 9 bases map to TRBD1. This CDR3 has 15 residues. Germline V gene data show CDR1 as SGHDT and CDR2 as YYEEEE. V lost 0 bases and J lost 7; bases outside the gene matches: 7.

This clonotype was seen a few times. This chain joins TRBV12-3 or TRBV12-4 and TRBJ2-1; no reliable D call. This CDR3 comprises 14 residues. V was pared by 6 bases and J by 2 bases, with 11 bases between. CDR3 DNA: TGTGCCAGCAGCAGAGACTTGCCCTACAATGAGCAGTTCTTC. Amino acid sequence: CASSRDLPYNEQFF.